The entry below describes one T cell receptor beta chain. Its antigen is currently unknown. Trimming removed 2 bases from V and 5 bases from J, with 6 bases in between. The CDR3 is made up of 12 amino acids. Germline lookup yields CDR1 MNHNS and CDR2 SASEGT. This sample is drawn from a study of cytomegalovirus exposure and HLA in healthy donors. General study results and limits: 164 TCR beta chains were listed as cytomegalovirus-associated. The number of N-insertions in an Asian-associated ancestry cluster was reportedly below the roughly 670-donor mean in a later analysis.

13 Jbeta primers and 60 Vbeta primers were used for the PCR. Sequencing used immunoSEQ multiplex PCR; TCRdb keeps in-frame clones, though not all of them. The data hold approximately 170,000 clones, with 75% to 90% observed a single time. The sample consisted of PBMCs. V and J are TRBV6-1 and TRBJ1-1; D not certain. The clonotype originates from a boy aged 2 to 9 in good health and CMV-seronegative. CDR3: CASSELVTEAFF. In DNA form, the CDR3 reads TGTGCCAGCAGTGAATTAGTTACTGAAGCTTTCTTT.